This TCR beta chain was captured in a study of cytomegalovirus exposure and HLA in healthy donors. The PCR made use of 60 Vbeta and 13 Jbeta primers. Libraries were prepared by immunoSEQ multiplex PCR; TCRdb keeps only in-frame clonotypes and omits some of them. The data contain about 110,000 clones, around 81% of them seen just once; the ten biggest clones take up more than 2%. Comment on this clone: Other DNA sequences within the sample encode an identical CDR3.

The germline gives CDR1 LNHDA, CDR2 SQIVND (reference sequence). Trimming left V 7 bases short and J 3 bases short, with 22 bases between. The CDR3 is 17 residues long. The sequenced material came from PBMCs. The TCR comes from a woman aged 25-40 years in good health and CMV-seronegative. The chain uses TRBV19 and TRBJ1-3; D possibly corresponds to TRBD1 (6 bases). The CDR3 DNA reads as TGTGCCAGTAACGGTCGCAGAGCGACAGGCGGTGGAAACACCATATATTTT. This translates into CASNGRRATGGGNTIYF.